This T cell receptor (beta chain) was recorded in a study of graft-versus-host responses after intestinal transplantation (dated by TCRdb to about 2021). With regard to the full study: The transplants that recipients got were multivisceral, liver-intestinal, or isolated intestinal. Instead of going to the commercial service, samples from a few later patients were sequenced in-house on an Illumina MiSeq and processed with MiXCR. Bulk TCR-beta CDR3 sequencing was used to track graft-versus-host and host-versus-graft alloreactive T cell clones in the graft, circulation and bone marrow after intestinal transplantation. To identify alloreactive clones, pre-transplant mixed lymphocyte reaction products were sequenced and compared with unstimulated pre-transplant donor and recipient T cells. Donor T cell macrochimerism was defined as a peak of at least 4% donor T cells among recipient peripheral blood mononuclear cells. Of the 20 to 30 intestinal transplant recipients enrolled in the cohort, one of whom was a retransplant, a few patients without pretransplant specimens were excluded. All recipients received anti-thymocyte globulin induction followed by maintenance tacrolimus and steroids for roughly 3 years. General study outcomes and caveats: Early after transplant, peak levels of circulating GvH clones were associated with declines in HvG clones. GvH clones turned up in recipient bone marrow, with some appearing earlier in ileal mucosa or blood, a pattern consistent with an intestinal mucosal origin. The conclusions were limited by the relatively low number and heterogeneity of the intestinal transplant patients. High GvH to HvG T cell clonal ratios were observed in the allografts of patients with donor T cell macrochimerism.

Library generation was performed with the immunoSEQ multiplex PCR assay. In most patients, genomic DNA was isolated using the Qiagen DNeasy Blood and Tissue Kit and sent frozen to Adaptive Biotechnologies for TCR sequencing. Adaptive Biotechnologies carried out high-throughput TCR-beta CDR3 sequencing of genomic DNA for most patients. Turning to the authors' computational methods: Adaptive's ImmunoSEQ software was the source of the TCR sequencing data for about 17 patients, while a few other patients were processed with MiXCR and VDJtools. To correct CD4 versus CD8 sorting errors, sequences present in both subsets at a frequency ratio below 5:1 were removed. Because the origin of CDR3 nucleotide sequences shared between donor and recipient could not be assigned, those sequences were removed. At least 2-fold expansion over unstimulated cells and a minimum CFSE-low frequency of 0.002% (template counts) or 0.001% (read counts) were required for clones to be classified as alloreactive. A clone was considered mappable if detected in the sequenced pre-transplant spleen, lymph node, or MLR CFSE-low populations of the donor or recipient. The cumulative frequency of alloreactive clones was calculated as a percentage of all sequences, weighted by copy number. TCRdb retrieved this table from immuneACCESS and kept in-frame rearrangements only. Not all clones are present; in checked studies, unresolved V genes account for under half, and no reason is known for the remainder. For V, J and clone size, that table is used; D and trimming come from the DNA. Here the sample has tens of thousands of clones; more than 70% occur a single time. The ten top clones hold 2% to 3% of the sample.

Turning to this clone: What antigen it recognizes has not been identified. No much larger clonotype is one base removed from it; base qualities were not supplied.

V and J are truncated by 8 bases and 7 bases respectively, leaving an intervening sequence of 14 bases. Spanning cysteine to phenylalanine, the CDR3 consists of 12 amino acids. Just CDR3 DNA is preserved here, 36 bases in frame from base 1. As encoded in the germline V gene, CDR1 is MDHEN while CDR2 is SYDVKM. The sample's time point label, decoded: cells obtained before transplantation from donor or recipient. CD3+CD4+ and CD3+CD8+ populations were FACS-sorted from unstimulated pre-transplant donor and recipient cells taken from spleen or lymph nodes. The source was unstimulated CD8+ T cells sorted from spleen or lymph node cells, collected before intestinal transplant. This chain joins TRBV28 to TRBJ1-1; D gene: possibly TRBD1, on 6 matching bases. The clonotype was recovered from a human donor who received an intestinal transplant. The CDR3 reads as follows: CASVRGQGEAFF. The sequenced DNA is TGTGCCAGCGTGAGGGGACAAGGTGAAGCTTTCTTT. The full variable domain, with segments outside the CDR3 supplied by the reference TRBV28 and TRBJ1-1 proteins, appears as DVKVTQSSRYLVKRTGEKVFLECVQDMDHENMFWYRQDPGLGLRLIYFSYDVKMKEKGDIPEGYSVSREKKERFSLILESASTNQTSMYLCASVRGQGEAFFGQGTRLTVV.